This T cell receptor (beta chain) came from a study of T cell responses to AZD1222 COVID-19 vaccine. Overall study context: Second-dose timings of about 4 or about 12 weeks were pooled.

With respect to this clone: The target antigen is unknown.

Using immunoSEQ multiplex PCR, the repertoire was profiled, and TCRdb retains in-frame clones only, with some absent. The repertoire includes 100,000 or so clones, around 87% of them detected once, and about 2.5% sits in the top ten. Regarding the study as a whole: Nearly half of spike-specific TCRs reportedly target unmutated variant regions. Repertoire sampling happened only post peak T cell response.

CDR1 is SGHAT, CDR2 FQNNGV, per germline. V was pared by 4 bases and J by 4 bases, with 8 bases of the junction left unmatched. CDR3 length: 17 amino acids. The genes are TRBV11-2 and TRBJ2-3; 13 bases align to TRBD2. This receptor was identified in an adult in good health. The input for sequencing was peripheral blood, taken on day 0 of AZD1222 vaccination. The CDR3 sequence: CASSSEGLAGNADTQYF. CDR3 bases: TGTGCCAGCAGCTCGGAGGGACTAGCGGGAAATGCAGATACGCAGTATTTT.